The rows below give T cell receptor beta chains drawn from one sample of a study of shared clonotypes between healthy human individuals. This table comes from immunoSEQ multiplex PCR, and its TCRdb copy is limited to in-frame clones, with some not included. This sample has 560,000 or so clones, with 95% to 96% found just once. The sample was naive CD8+ T cells sorted from blood. These receptor sequences come from a woman in her twenties or thirties in good health. The CDR3 runs from the conserved cysteine through the conserved F or W.

v_call cdr3_aa
TRBV5-4 CASSLGQSSYNEQFF
TRBV28 CASSPPGSGSYEQFF
TRBV2 CASRRLQGASYEQFF
TRBV2 CASSDYRGLSDTQYF
TRBV5-6 CASSLGGDFSGNTIYF
TRBV10-3 CAISGGDRLYGYTF
TRBV28 CASIPGQGSYEQYF
TRBV28 CASSLSGLGTQYF
TRBV7-6 CASSLEAGGSDEQYF
TRBV27 CASSRTAYSSYEQYF